The T cell receptor (beta chain) described here comes from a study of cytomegalovirus exposure and HLA in healthy donors. Vbeta (60) and Jbeta (13) primers were used in the PCR. Sequencing was performed with immunoSEQ multiplex PCR; in TCRdb, only in-frame clones are kept and a portion is missing. The table shows 120,000 to 150,000 clones, with 80% occurring only once. This CDR3 is 13 amino acids long. V was clipped by 7 bases and J by 0 bases, with 10 bases between them. Germline V gene data show CDR1 as SQVTM and CDR2 as ANQGSEA. The sequenced material came from PBMCs. V usage is TRBV29-1 and J usage is TRBJ2-1; maybe TRBD2 (6 bases). The receptor was isolated from a male donor in good health and CMV-seropositive. The CDR3 sequence: CSGRGYSYNEQFF. The CDR3 coding sequence is TGCAGCGGTCGGGGGTACTCCTACAATGAGCAGTTCTTC.